This is a list of T cell receptor beta chains from one sample in a study of response to subunit inactivated influenza vaccine. TCRdb passed the RT-PCR reads through MiXCR, listing each CDR3 protein once. Of about 500,000 distinct CDR3 sequences in the sample, 16% were seen once. The sequenced sample was CD4+ T cells sorted from PBMCs, obtained about 23 months after vaccination. These receptors were taken from a man aged 50 to 69 who received an inactivated influenza vaccine. CDR3s include the opening cysteine and the closing phenylalanine or tryptophan. A D gene is named only where the DNA matches it firmly. Only some rows state a clone size, as once, few, many or a class for expanded clones.

TRBJ2-1	NA	few	TRBV7-9	TGTGCCAGCAGCGTCGCTTGGGGTGAGCAGTTCTTC	CASSVAWGEQFF
TRBJ2-7	NA	NA	TRBV20-1	TGCAGTGCTAGTCCACTAGCCGGTTTTGAGCAGTACTTC	CSASPLAGFEQYF
TRBJ2-1	NA	once	TRBV3-1	TGTGCCAGCAGCCAAGATAGGGCGGGGATGCAGTTCTTC	CASSQDRAGMQFF
TRBJ2-2	TRBD2	NA	TRBV10-3	TGTGCCATATCGGGACTAGGGAGGACCGGGGAGCTGTTTTTT	CAISGLGRTGELFF
TRBJ2-3	NA	NA	TRBV29-1	TGCAGCGTTGAAGATCTTCGGCCCGGAGATACGCAGTATTTT	CSVEDLRPGDTQYF
TRBJ2-5	NA	few	TRBV20-1	TGCAGTGCTAGAGGGGAGCTGCAGACCCAGTACTTC	CSARGELQTQYF
TRBJ2-5	TRBD1	many	TRBV7-9	TGTGCCAGCCAAAGGGGGCAACTAGAGACCCAGTACTTC	CASQRGQLETQYF
TRBJ2-3	TRBD2	NA	TRBV3-1	TGTGCCAGCAGCCAAGCTTCTAGCGGGAGGGCCGCGCAGTATTTT	CASSQASSGRAAQYF
TRBJ2-3	TRBD2	NA	TRBV4-2	TGTGCCAGCAGCCAATACAGCCTAGCGGGAGGGACAGATACGCAGTATTTT	CASSQYSLAGGTDTQYF
TRBJ2-2	TRBD2	many	TRBV19	TGTGCCAGTACCGCTAGCGGGAGACCCGGGGAGCTGTTTTTT	CASTASGRPGELFF
TRBJ2-7	NA	NA	TRBV7-8	TGTGCCAGCGGCGCCAGGGGCCGTACCTACGAGCAGTACTTC	CASGARGRTYEQYF
TRBJ2-3	NA	NA	TRBV5-1	TGCGCCAGCACCCTCCAAATAAGTCAGGGCACAGATACGCAGTATTTT	CASTLQISQGTDTQYF
TRBJ2-3	NA	NA	TRBV11-2	TGTGCCAGCAGCTTAGGGGTAGCTAATACGCAGTATTTT	CASSLGVANTQYF
TRBJ1-2	NA	few	TRBV20-1	TGCAGTGCTTCCACGAGAAACAGGGTTCTCGCCTTC	CSASTRNRVLAF
TRBJ1-4	TRBD1	few	TRBV15	TGTGCCACCAGCAGAGAGAGGACAGGGAGGGGAGATGAAAAACTGTTTTTT	CATSRERTGRGDEKLFF
TRBJ1-5	NA	few	TRBV7-8	TGTGCCAGCAGCTTAGACAGATTTGATAGCAATCAGCCCCAGCATTTT	CASSLDRFDSNQPQHF
TRBJ2-7	TRBD1	few	TRBV18	TGTGCCAGCTCACCATTTCCCCGGGACAGGGGTTACGAGCAGTACTTC	CASSPFPRDRGYEQYF
TRBJ1-5	NA	NA	TRBV12-3/TRBV12-4	TGTGCCAGCAGTCTCTTGGGCGGCAATCAGCCCCAGCATTTT	CASSLLGGNQPQHF
TRBJ1-1	NA	few	TRBV6-5	TGTGCCAGCAGTTCGGGGGGACTTACAGCGAACACTGAAGCTTTCTTT	CASSSGGLTANTEAFF
TRBJ2-7	TRBD1	few	TRBV5-1	TGCGCCAGCAGCCAGGGGGCAAGGTACGAGCAGTACTTC	CASSQGARYEQYF
TRBJ2-1	TRBD2	few	TRBV20-1	TGCAGTGCTAAGACCCGCGGGAGTTGGTACAATGAGCAGTTCTTC	CSAKTRGSWYNEQFF
TRBJ1-3	TRBD1	few	TRBV5-1	TGCGCCAGCAGCTCACAGGGGGCTGCTGGAAACACCATATATTTT	CASSSQGAAGNTIYF
TRBJ2-3	NA	NA	TRBV20-1	TGCAGTGCTTCGAATCTAAGCCTAGATACGCAGTATTTT	CSASNLSLDTQYF